The 13 T cell receptor beta chains presented below share a single source sample, sequenced in a study of radiation and T cells in renal cell carcinoma. The method was immunoSEQ multiplex PCR; TCRdb's version includes in-frame clones alone and lacks a portion of them. The sample has about 43,000 clones; 80% to 85% are singletons. The time point is: blood 4 weeks post-SBRT, at nephrectomy. Treatment reported: 15 Gy SBRT to primary tumor, nephrectomy 4 weeks later. Source: blood, taken from a patient whose treatment included radiotherapy and nephrectomy. The receptors come from a woman aged 70-85 years with renal cell carcinoma.

The V call is TRBV7-3, the J call TRBJ2-2; D not resolved. The germline V gene has CDR1 SGHTA and CDR2 FQGTGA. Trimming stripped 7 bases from V and 0 bases from J, with 12 bases between. This CDR3 spans 15 amino acids. CDR3 region: CASTRRAANTGELFF. The CDR3, as DNA: TGTGCCAGCACCAGGCGCGCCGCGAACACCGGGGAGCTGTTTTTT.

V and J are TRBV7-6 and TRBJ2-7; 7 nucleotides line up with TRBD1. J gave up 0 bases and V 5 bases, and 7 bases lay outside the gene matches. There are 15 residues in the CDR3. Germline V lookup: CDR1 SGHVS, CDR2 FNYEAQ. The CDR3 reads CASSQGTVASYEQYF. DNA for the CDR3: TGTGCCAGCAGCCAAGGGACAGTTGCCTCCTACGAGCAGTACTTC.

The V gene is TRBV7-9, the J gene TRBJ2-7; no clear D gene. The ends were cut back, 6 bases at V and 1 base at J, with 7 bases in the middle. The CDR3 contains 12 residues. CDR1 SEHNR and CDR2 FQNEAQ come from the germline V gene (reference sequence). DNA of the CDR3: TGTGCCAGCAGATATATGTCCTACGAGCAGTACTTC. The encoded protein is CASRYMSYEQYF. Variable domain in full (rest from reference TRBV7-9 and TRBJ2-7): DTGVSQNPRHKITKRGQNVTFRCDPISEHNRLYWYRQTLGQGPEFLTYFQNEAQLEKSRLLSDRFSAERPKGSFSTLEIQRTEQGDSAMYLCASRYMSYEQYFGPGTRLTVT.

The rearrangement uses TRBV7-2 and TRBJ2-2; TRBD2 matches at 11 bases. CDR1 and CDR2 from the germline V gene are SGHTA and FQGNSA. This CDR3 has 17 amino acids. The junction had 9 bases not matched to a gene; V was cut back by 3 bases and J by 6 bases. The CDR3 here is CASSFELAGDGPGELFF. The DNA of the CDR3 is TGTGCCAGCAGCTTTGAACTAGCGGGAGATGGGCCCGGGGAGCTGTTTTTT.

This chain links TRBV19 with TRBJ1-3; D is ambiguous. The ends were cut back, 6 bases at V and 7 bases at J, with 16 bases in the middle. The CDR3 is 14 amino acids. The germline V gene encodes CDR1 LNHDA and CDR2 SQIVND (reference sequence). This chain's CDR3 is CASSQTMVRNTIYF. For the CDR3, the DNA is TGTGCCAGTAGCCAGACCATGGTGAGGAACACCATATATTTT.

The chain uses TRBV15 and TRBJ1-1; D is possibly TRBD1 (5 bases). Germline CDR1 and CDR2: LNHNV and YYDKDF (reference sequence). The length of the CDR3 is 15 residues. Trimming removed 0 bases from V and 1 base from J, with 9 bases in between. The CDR3 DNA is TGTGCCACCAGCAGAGATGATCAGGGGAACACTGAAGCTTTCTTT. Its protein product is CATSRDDQGNTEAFF.

The J gene is TRBJ1-1, the V gene TRBV11-2; D remains ambiguous. CDR1 is SGHAT and CDR2 is FQNNGV in the germline V gene. This CDR3 is built from 14 residues. The V end was cut by 1 base, the J end by 1 base, with 7 bases between. CDR3 region: CASSLASWNTEAFF. DNA for the CDR3: TGTGCCAGCAGCTTAGCGTCCTGGAACACTGAAGCTTTCTTT.

The rearrangement uses TRBV10-3 and TRBJ2-4; tentatively, D is TRBD1 (6 bases). With 3 bases removed from V and 2 bases from J, the gap between germline ends came to 11 bases. Looked up from germline, CDR1 is ENHRY and CDR2 is SYGVKD. There are 15 residues in the CDR3. CDR3 region: CAISESGTSKNIQYF. CDR3 sequence (DNA): TGTGCCATCAGTGAATCCGGGACATCCAAAAACATTCAGTACTTC.

The chain couples TRBV2 to TRBJ1-2, with 10 nucleotides matching TRBD1. The CDR3 spans 12 residues. Germline V gene lookup returns CDR1 SNHLY and CDR2 FYNNEI. V gave up 7 bases and J gave up 6 bases; unmatched junction bases: 2. CDR3 region: CASKGTGDGYTF. The CDR3 DNA follows: TGTGCCAGCAAAGGGACAGGGGATGGCTACACCTTC.

This chain connects TRBV5-1 to TRBJ2-3; 9 bases are shared with TRBD1. The germline V gene encodes CDR1 SGHRS and CDR2 YFSETQ. V was pared by 4 bases and J by 6 bases, with 6 bases of the junction left unmatched. The CDR3 contains 14 residues. In DNA form, the CDR3 reads TGCGCCAGCAGCACGGGACAGGGAACGGATACGCAGTATTTT. Translation gives CASSTGQGTDTQYF.

The rearrangement joins TRBV19 to TRBJ1-6; TRBD1 is a possible D gene (5 bases). CDR3 length: 15 residues. CDR1 is LNHDA and CDR2 is SQIVND in the germline V gene (reference sequence). Trimming cost V 5 bases and J 8 bases, with 16 bases left between them. Written as DNA, the CDR3 is TGTGCCAGTAGTCAAGGCCGGGGCCGGTATTCACCCCTCCACTTT. Amino acids: CASSQGRGRYSPLHF.

The V gene is TRBV9, the J gene TRBJ2-3, with D possibly TRBD2 on 6 matching bases. Trimming took 0 bases from V and 2 from J, leaving 13 bases between them. The CDR3 sequence is 16 residues long. Germline CDR1 reads SGDLS; CDR2 reads YYNGEE. The CDR3 sequence: CASSVDSGTVTDTQYF. The CDR3 DNA reads as TGTGCCAGCAGCGTAGATTCCGGGACTGTCACAGATACGCAGTATTTT.

The V call is TRBV10-3, the J call TRBJ1-1, with a possible D match to TRBD1 (5 bases). Germline values: CDR1 ENHRY, CDR2 SYGVKD. The CDR3 covers 13 residues. The V end was cut by 4 bases, the J end by 3 bases, with 9 bases between. CDR3 loop: CAISVGADTEAFF. The CDR3 DNA sequence: TGTGCCATCAGTGTAGGGGCCGACACTGAAGCTTTCTTT.